This T cell receptor (beta chain) was retrieved from a study of T cells in Graves' hyperthyroidism and ophthalmopathy (dated by TCRdb to the late 2010s). General notes on the study: Peripheral blood samples were taken at initial diagnosis, before any treatment was given. To identify TCR V-J signatures that set the groups apart, the researchers used a discovery cohort of 100 or so patients, made up of roughly 45 with Graves' ophthalmopathy and some 55 with stable Graves' hyperthyroidism. Once sampling was done, hyperthyroidism patients were given methimazole at a starting dose of 30 mg daily, whereas ophthalmopathy patients were given high-dose intravenous methylprednisolone. According to the paper, TCR Vbeta CDR3 sequencing was carried out on roughly 130 peripheral blood samples, which came from 40 to 45 ophthalmopathy, some 73 hyperthyroidism and approximately 17 progressor patients. In more than five Graves' hyperthyroidism patients, the study also compared T-cell repertoires from thyroid tissue with T-cell repertoires from blood. For training and testing, the 80 to 100 patients in the discovery cohort were randomly divided in a 7:3 ratio. An independent validation cohort of 18 to 20 hyperthyroidism patients and 17 patients who later progressed to ophthalmopathy tested prospective prediction of ophthalmopathy. The paper as a whole reports these results and caveats: Ophthalmopathy was separated from stable hyperthyroidism by a 13 V-J signature model, with 85% to 90% sensitivity and about 81% specificity obtained in cross-validation and 80%/75% obtained in testing. Sample size was not statistically predetermined, and blinding of investigators to group allocation was not performed. In validation, progression to ophthalmopathy was predicted by the model with 70.59% sensitivity and 72% to 85% specificity, a median of around 6.5 months before onset. Most expanded thyroid clonotypes (frequency above 0.001) were also detected in blood, a finding suggesting that blood repertoires may reflect thyroid immune responses.

Stable Graves' hyperthyroidism was defined as the absence of progression to ophthalmopathy over 18 months of follow-up. Hyperthyroidism patients were newly diagnosed, with disease duration under 2 months, and aged 18 to 65 years. The study excluded patients with uncontrolled infections, other autoimmune diseases, pregnancy or lactation. Diagnoses were established on the basis of clinical symptoms, serum thyroxine and TRAb, thyroid ultrasound, and orbital computed tomography. PBMCs were separated from 10 ml of fresh peripheral blood using Ficoll-Paque density gradient centrifugation. Trizol reagent was used to extract total RNA, and RNA quality was then checked on an Agilent 2100 Bioanalyzer. Deletion took 2 bases off V and 4 bases off J, with a span of 14 bases between the germline ends. The germline V gene sets CDR1 to SGHTA and CDR2 to FQGNSA. Reading from cysteine to phenylalanine, the CDR3 counts 15 amino acids. The entry retains the CDR3 DNA only, 45 bases that are in frame from base 1.

Many counts were recorded for this clonotype. Its antigen is currently not known. Base qualities are not at hand, and no much larger clone is one base apart. The TCR beta CDR3 regions were amplified from RNA transcripts. For the first round of RT-PCR on the TCR CDR3, the HTBI primer set was used together with the Qiagen OneStep RT-PCR kit. Libraries were constructed in a second round of multiplex PCR, after which size selection and purification were carried out. Libraries were sequenced paired-end with 100 bp reads on an Illumina HiSeq2000. In the paper's pipeline: SOAPnuke was used to process the raw data, throwing out any read that contained adapters or uncalled bases, had a mean Phred below 15, or lacked an exact constant-primer or identifier match. High-quality paired reads were merged with COPE v1.2.5, and unique nucleotide sequences were defined as clonotypes. Clonotypes were aligned to IMGT TRBV, TRBD and TRBJ reference segments using MiTCR v1.1. Analysis was restricted to V-J combinations with a frequency above 0.0001, which covered about 99% of repertoires. The TCS score was defined as F50 (clonal expansion) divided by E x V (chaos), with BLOSUM62-based TCRdist calculated between CDR3 peptides within each V-J. Welch's t-statistics and random forest reduced roughly 500 V-J features to 10 to 15, which were used in a naive Bayes classifier (R e1071). Using fastp trimming at Q25 and MiXCR clonotype assembly, TCRdb reanalyzed the public sequencing data and kept in-frame beta chains. Under each unique CDR3 protein, matching rows form one entry showing the most common genes and DNA. TCRdb's processing, not the authors', yielded these V and J calls. The table for this sample lists more than 500,000 distinct CDR3 sequences; 14% of them were counted only once. Jointly, the top ten make up roughly 13% of the sample.

The chain is made from TRBV7-2 and TRBJ2-5; the D gene could be TRBD1 or TRBD2, each one agreeing over 6 bases. The sequencing sample was made of blood. The source of this sequence is a woman between 40 and 50 years old with Graves' hyperthyroidism. The nucleotides are TGTGCCAGCAGCTTATTCGGGGGCGAGAGAGAGACCCAGTACTTC. Translated, it gives CASSLFGGERETQYF.